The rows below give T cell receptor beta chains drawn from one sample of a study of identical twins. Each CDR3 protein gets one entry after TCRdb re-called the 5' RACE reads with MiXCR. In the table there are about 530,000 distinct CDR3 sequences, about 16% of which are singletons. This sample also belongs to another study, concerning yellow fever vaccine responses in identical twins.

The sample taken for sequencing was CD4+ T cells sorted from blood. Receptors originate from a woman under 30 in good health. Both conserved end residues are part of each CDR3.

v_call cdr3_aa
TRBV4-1 CASSQASVYNEQFF
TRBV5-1 CASSLEAANTGELFF
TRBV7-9 CASSLASQKNIQYF
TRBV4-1 CASSLSLAGGGETQYF
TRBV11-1 CASSLRGRELYNEQFF
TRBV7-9 CASSIGTLTDTQYF
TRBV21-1 CASSSHRGRETEAFF
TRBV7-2 CASSSMGLAGGPPNEQFF
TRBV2 CASRGQYNQPQHF
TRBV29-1 CSVLDSETQYF
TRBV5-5 CASSLSRSDMNTEAFF
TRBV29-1 CSVGIFGARWYEQYF
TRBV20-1 CSAKRWTSGKGYEQYF
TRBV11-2 CASSPPGLAARGTGELFF
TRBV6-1 CASSRTSGGADEQFF
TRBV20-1 CNDPPGSWNTEAFF
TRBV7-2 CASSFPSETQYF
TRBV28 CASSFGITSGQTYEQYF
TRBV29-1 CSVRTGQNQPQHF
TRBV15 CATSRRETTGELFF
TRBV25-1 CASSGHRNTEAFF
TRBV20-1 CSARGAANTGELFF
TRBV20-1 CSARVKTGWEAEAFF
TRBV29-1 CSVVRTGFYGYTF
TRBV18 CASFGSGGRVSTDTQYF
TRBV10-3 CAISGNNEQFF
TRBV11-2 CASSLVGRQGKNIQYF
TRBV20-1 CSATTGAYSTDTQYF
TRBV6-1 CASRRTSVYNEQFF
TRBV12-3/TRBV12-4 CASSSRGTGDYGYTF
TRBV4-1 CASSHMTWGDTHNEQFF
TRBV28 CASSTPSAGLDTQYF
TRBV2 CATNPGANVLTF